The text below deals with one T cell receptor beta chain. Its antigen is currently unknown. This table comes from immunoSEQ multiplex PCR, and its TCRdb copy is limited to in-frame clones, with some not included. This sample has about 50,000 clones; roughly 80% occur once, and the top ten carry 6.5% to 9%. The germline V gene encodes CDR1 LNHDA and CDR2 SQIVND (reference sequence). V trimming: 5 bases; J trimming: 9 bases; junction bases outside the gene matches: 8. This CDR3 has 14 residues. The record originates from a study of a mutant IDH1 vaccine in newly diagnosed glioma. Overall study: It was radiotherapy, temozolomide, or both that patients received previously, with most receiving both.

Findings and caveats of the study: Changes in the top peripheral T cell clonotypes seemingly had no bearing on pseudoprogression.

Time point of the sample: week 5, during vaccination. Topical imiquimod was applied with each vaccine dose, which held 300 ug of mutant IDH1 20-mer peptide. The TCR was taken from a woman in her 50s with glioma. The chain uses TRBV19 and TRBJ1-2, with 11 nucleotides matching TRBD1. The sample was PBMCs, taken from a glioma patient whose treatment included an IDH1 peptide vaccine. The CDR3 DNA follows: TGTGCCAGTAGTCCCGGGACAGGGGGGTTAAGCTACACCTTC. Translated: CASSPGTGGLSYTF.